The 22 T cell receptor beta chains below all came from one sample that was sequenced in a study of OX40 agonist ivuxolimab in advanced cancers. Some clones are missing from TCRdb's copy, which holds only in-frame ones; the method was immunoSEQ multiplex PCR. The table has approximately 92,000 clones, more than 80% seen once. The source was CD4+ or CD8+ T cells sorted from blood, collected in a trial of the OX40 agonist ivuxolimab. These receptors all come from an adult with an advanced solid tumor such as melanoma, head and neck, liver or kidney cancer.

The chain uses TRBV6-4 and TRBJ2-3; 11 bases line up with TRBD2. Per the germline V gene, CDR1 is MRHNA and CDR2 is SNTAGT. With V trimmed by 5 bases and J by 3 bases, 7 bases remained unmatched. The CDR3 loop spans 16 amino acids. This CDR3 is CASSPLASGGTDTQYF. The CDR3 region has the DNA TGTGCCAGCAGTCCCTTGGCTAGCGGGGGGACAGATACGCAGTATTTT.

This rearrangement joins TRBV19 to TRBJ1-2; maybe TRBD1 (6 bases). Germline V CDR1 and CDR2: LNHDA, SQIVND (reference sequence). This CDR3 is built from 13 residues. Trimming pared 5 bases from V and 1 base from J, leaving 8 bases between. CDR3 sequence reads: CASSPDSNYGYTF. The CDR3 nucleotides are TGTGCCAGTAGTCCGGACAGTAACTATGGCTACACCTTC.

The rearrangement joins TRBV10-1 to TRBJ1-6; weak D call: TRBD1 (5 bases). Trimming took off 10 bases at V and 3 bases at J, with 19 bases between the two ends. Germline V gene lookup returns CDR1 WNHNN and CDR2 SYGVQD (reference sequence). The CDR3 extends over 16 amino acids. Written as DNA, the CDR3 is TGCGCCAACCTGTTGACAGCGGAGAACTATAATTCACCCCTCCACTTT. Translated, it gives CANLLTAENYNSPLHF.

The chain has TRBV30 and TRBJ2-3; D ambiguous. The CDR3 sequence is 12 residues long. The V gene's germline CDR1 is GTSNPN and CDR2 SVGIG (reference sequence). The V and J ends lost 4 bases and 4 bases respectively, with 9 bases between them. The CDR3 reads CAWTASADTQYF. The CDR3, as DNA: TGTGCCTGGACAGCAAGCGCAGATACGCAGTATTTT.

V gene TRBV7-6 combines with J gene TRBJ2-1; tentative D call: TRBD1 (5 bases). V gave up 4 bases and J gave up 6 bases, with 19 bases separating them. CDR1 and CDR2 (germline): SGHVS, FNYEAQ. This CDR3 is built from 16 residues. In DNA, the CDR3 is TGTGCCAGCAGCTCTCCACCGGGCCAGGGTGTCAATGAGCAGTTCTTC. It translates to CASSSPPGQGVNEQFF.

The chain links TRBV15 to TRBJ2-6, with D unresolved. V lost 0 bases to trimming and J lost 0 bases, with 9 bases between them. Per germline, CDR1 LNHNV and CDR2 YYDKDF (reference sequence). The CDR3 sequence is 17 residues long. In DNA, the CDR3 is TGTGCCACCAGCAGAGATCCACAGCCCTCTGGGGCCAACGTCCTGACTTTC. Residues: CATSRDPQPSGANVLTF.

The rearrangement joins TRBV6-1 to TRBJ2-1; 9 bases map to TRBD1. The germline V gene encodes CDR1 MNHNS and CDR2 SASEGT. V lost 3 bases and J lost 10; bases outside the gene matches: 13. The CDR3 consists of 16 residues. The CDR3 spells CASSDPRGTGTLEQFF. In DNA, the CDR3 is TGTGCCAGCAGTGACCCCCGGGGGACAGGGACCCTCGAGCAGTTCTTC.

The gene calls are TRBV18 and TRBJ2-7; the D gene could be TRBD1 or TRBD2 (5 bases each). Trimming pared 2 bases from V and 4 bases from J, leaving 15 bases between. This CDR3 is built from 15 residues. CDR1 is KGHSH, CDR2 LQKENI, per germline. DNA of the CDR3: TGTGCCAGCTCACCATCGGGTGGGACGGTATACGAGCAGTACTTC. Its protein product is CASSPSGGTVYEQYF.

The table lists this clone with a count of one. The J gene is TRBJ2-1, the V gene TRBV9, with 8 bases fitting TRBD2. Germline loops: CDR1 SGDLS, CDR2 YYNGEE. Trimming removed 6 bases from V and 4 bases from J; junction bases left unmatched: 12. This CDR3 has 16 amino acids. The CDR3 reads CASTERGRDGYNEQFF. The CDR3 nucleotides read TGTGCCAGCACCGAGCGGGGGAGGGACGGATACAATGAGCAGTTCTTC.

This clone occurred a few times. The J gene is TRBJ2-7, the V gene TRBV11-2; no firm D call. Germline CDR1 SGHAT, CDR2 FQNNGV. The CDR3 spans 15 residues. Trimming left V 4 bases short and J 1 base short, with 14 bases between. DNA for the CDR3: TGTGCCAGCAGCTACCGGCTCTGGGCATCCTACGAGCAGTACTTC. Its protein is CASSYRLWASYEQYF.

This clone was seen a few times. This rearrangement joins TRBV16 to TRBJ1-1; weak D call: TRBD1 (5 bases). The V gene lost 1 base and the J gene lost 3 bases, with 15 bases spanning the gap. The CDR3 has 16 residues. Germline V gene sequence: CDR1 KGHSY, CDR2 FQNENV. The CDR3: CASSQLGGLGDTEAFF. The CDR3 nucleotides read TGTGCCAGCAGCCAATTAGGTGGTCTGGGGGACACTGAAGCTTTCTTT.

The genes are TRBV10-3 and TRBJ1-1; D uncertain. Germline CDR1 reads ENHRY; CDR2 reads SYGVKD. CDR3 size: 12 residues. Trimming pared 5 bases from V and 6 bases from J, leaving 10 bases between. In DNA, the CDR3 is TGTGCCATCAGTTCTCAAGCATCTGAAGCTTTCTTT. It codes for CAISSQASEAFF.

This chain joins TRBV19 and TRBJ2-7; possibly TRBD2 for D (6 bases). This CDR3 comprises 16 residues. V lost 3 bases and J lost 2, with 17 bases in between. CDR1 is LNHDA, CDR2 SQIVND, per germline (reference sequence). This CDR3 reads CASSITGGIRAYEQYF. The CDR3 DNA sequence: TGTGCCAGTAGTATTACGGGCGGGATAAGGGCCTACGAGCAGTACTTC. Using reference TRBV19 and TRBJ2-7 for the parts outside the CDR3, the full variable domain is DGGITQSPKYLFRKEGQNVTLSCEQNLNHDAMYWYRQDPGQGLRLIYYSQIVNDFQKGDIAEGYSVSREKKESFPLTVTSAQKNPTAFYLCASSITGGIRAYEQYFGPGTRLTVT.

The V call is TRBV7-9, the J call TRBJ1-5, with D hard to call. The CDR3 contains 16 residues. Germline V gene sequence: CDR1 SEHNR, CDR2 FQNEAQ (reference sequence). V lost 1 base and J 0 bases, leaving 10 bases between the germline ends. This CDR3 is CASSLVGQYSNQPQHF. The CDR3 DNA sequence: TGTGCCAGCAGCTTAGTAGGGCAGTATAGCAATCAGCCCCAGCATTTT.

This clone was recorded a few times. The chain links TRBV15 to TRBJ1-5, with D uncertain. Trimming left V 0 bases short and J 6 bases short, with 12 bases between. Germline CDR1 is LNHNV and CDR2 is YYDKDF (reference sequence). This CDR3 has 15 residues. The CDR3 sequence: CATSRDNGGSQPQHF. The CDR3 nucleotides are TGTGCCACCAGCAGAGATAACGGCGGGAGTCAGCCCCAGCATTTT.

This chain uses TRBV7-8 with TRBJ2-3; 8 positions match TRBD1. The CDR3 sequence is 17 residues long. Unmatched junction bases numbered 8, after V lost 1 base and J lost 2 bases. The V gene's germline CDR1 is SGHVS and CDR2 FQNEAQ. CDR3 nucleotide sequence: TGTGCCAGCAGCTTAGGACGGACAGGGCCTATCACAGATACGCAGTATTTT. It encodes CASSLGRTGPITDTQYF. Variable domain in full (rest from reference TRBV7-8 and TRBJ2-3): GAGVSQSPRYKVAKRGQDVALRCDPISGHVSLFWYQQALGQGPEFLTYFQNEAQLDKSGLPSDRFFAERPEGSVSTLKIQRTQQEDSAVYLCASSLGRTGPITDTQYFGPGTRLTVL.

The gene calls are TRBV7-3 and TRBJ2-7; 9 nucleotides match TRBD1. The CDR3 sequence is 12 residues long. The germline V gene encodes CDR1 SGHTA and CDR2 FQGTGA. V gave up 5 bases and J gave up 5 bases; unmatched junction bases: 1. CDR3 sequence: CASSRTGDEQYF. DNA for the CDR3: TGTGCCAGCAGCAGGACAGGGGACGAGCAGTACTTC.

The chain links TRBV30 to TRBJ2-7; 8 positions agree with TRBD2. Germline CDR1 reads GTSNPN; CDR2 reads SVGIG (reference sequence). V shed 4 bases and J 4 bases; nucleotides not matched to a gene: 9. There are 14 residues in the CDR3. CDR3 sequence: CAWTLGSGGYEQYF. The DNA of the CDR3 is TGTGCCTGGACCCTGGGGAGCGGGGGATACGAGCAGTACTTC.

V is TRBV6-6 and J is TRBJ1-2; D gene unclear. CDR3 size: 12 residues. V was shortened by 4 bases and J by 8 bases, with 11 bases between the two germline ends. The germline V gene has CDR1 MNHNY and CDR2 SVGAGI (reference sequence). Written as DNA, the CDR3 is TGTGCCAGCAGTTCGCCAGGAAGAGGCTACACCTTC. Residues: CASSSPGRGYTF.

The genes are TRBV7-9 and TRBJ1-4, with TRBD1 as a possible D gene (5 bases). The CDR3 runs 17 residues. With 4 bases removed from V and 0 bases from J, the gap between germline ends came to 15 bases. Germline V gene sequence: CDR1 SEHNR, CDR2 FQNEAQ (reference sequence). This CDR3 reads CASSSLGVGATNEKLFF. CDR3 bases: TGTGCCAGCAGCTCTTTGGGGGTGGGAGCAACTAATGAAAAACTGTTTTTT.

This clone has just one count. This rearrangement joins TRBV27 to TRBJ1-2; 10 bases align to TRBD1. From germline, CDR1 is MNHEY and CDR2 SMNVEV (reference sequence). Trimming cost V 6 bases and J 3 bases; bases outside gene matches: 4. This CDR3 spans 14 amino acids. CDR3 amino acids: CASSTGTGDYGYTF. The CDR3 DNA reads TGTGCCAGCAGCACCGGGACAGGGGACTATGGCTACACCTTC.

The rearrangement links TRBV7-8 to TRBJ2-7; 9 bases are shared with TRBD2. Germline CDR1 and CDR2: SGHVS and FQNEAQ. Trimming took 0 bases from V and 3 from J; bases not matched to a gene: 6. This CDR3 has 16 residues. This CDR3 is CASSLAGGTSYYEQYF. The CDR3 DNA sequence: TGTGCCAGCAGCTTAGCGGGAGGGACTAGCTACTACGAGCAGTACTTC.